This paragraph covers one T cell receptor beta chain sequence. It lacks a known antigen. No qualities accompany the bases; no much larger clone lies one base away. This sample was taken from a study of cytomegalovirus exposure and HLA in healthy donors (dated by TCRdb to about 2017). Background for the entire study: An earlier analysis of approximately 590 of the donors reported roughly 300 Gb of sequence data and roughly 100 million unique TCR beta sequences from some 180 million T cells. About 300 gigabases of sequencing data and tens of millions of unique TCR sequences were included in an early release covering around 600 HLA-typed donors. The genetic ancestry cluster associated with self-reported Caucasian donors included about 84% of the roughly 390 genotyped donors. The study was designed to test whether signatures of past pathogen exposure could be identified by cataloging public T cell receptors. The study used immunosequencing to profile the T cell repertoires of approximately 630 subjects and linked those repertoires to cytomegalovirus serostatus. A separate validation cohort of some 130 different subjects was used in addition to the roughly 700-subject first cohort. High-throughput TCR immunosequencing, statistical association of individual TCRs with disease status, and machine learning were combined to predict cytomegalovirus infection status. A later analysis re-examined previously published TCR beta repertoires from hundreds of donors and added high-resolution HLA genotyping to investigate patterns of TCR occurrence. The later analysis used no new phenotypic data to find candidate immune exposures, relying instead on TCR beta sequences and their occurrence across donors. In an earlier analysis of 500 to 650 of the donors, high-throughput TCR beta sequencing was used to judge whether each TCR beta V gene segment behaved as functional or pseudogenic. Donor age, sex, ethnicity and CMV serostatus were compiled together with the repertoire data. In a later genetic analysis, genome-wide SNP genotypes for about 55% of the 666 donors were used, and that subset was treated as a discovery cohort. Every discovery cohort repertoire had been produced on one sequencing platform. Both class I and class II loci were covered by HLA typing, at four-digit resolution. The number of typed donors differed by locus: roughly 620-630 for A, B, C, DRB1 and DQB1; approximately 520 for DQA1; some 610 for DPA1; and 400 to 480 for DPB1. About five DR-DQ haplotypes were treated as single units for association and clustering because of strong linkage in the cohort. Among 300 to 450 genotyped donors of the cohort, an average of about 240,000 unique TCR beta nucleotide sequences were sequenced per donor, roughly a sixth of them non-productive. Findings and caveats that apply to the study as a whole: Seventeen rarely observed V segments, including chromosome 9 orphons, were excluded from the earlier analysis of several hundred of the donors because counts were too low. Most TCR sequences were seen in very few donors, while some public TCRs were found in many individuals. A cluster of highly shared sequence variants was judged likely to represent a technical artifact of the sequencing pipeline. When HLA alleles, especially DR and DQ, strongly co-occurred, TCR associations were difficult to assign to individual alleles. A later analysis found that TCR association rates varied across HLA loci, with DRB1 alleles showing the most associated TCRs and HLA-C alleles the fewest. The study gave a list of 150 to 200 TCR beta chains associated with cytomegalovirus. Because the 87-base-pair reads could not distinguish some IMGT-functional V segments, including TRBV6-2 and TRBV6-3, those segments were excluded. In this cohort, only TCR beta chains were sequenced, and detectable features were limited by the absence of alpha or paired-chain data. HLA typing was unavailable for some donors at each locus, so association tests used only the typed subset. Correlated functional status among segregating V segments might reflect linkage disequilibrium, but an unknown experimental factor could not be ruled out. In a later analysis, 16,951 TCR beta sequences were associated with specific HLA alleles at a false discovery rate of 0.05. According to a later analysis, parvovirus B19, influenza, CMV and Epstein-Barr virus appeared linked to several top co-occurrence clusters. Immune exposure information for the cohort was limited to CMV serostatus. An earlier analysis of 587 of the donors showed that most TCR beta V segments appeared in productive rearrangements either about 87% or about 30% of the time, which broadly matched IMGT annotations. The classifier was reported to diagnose cytomegalovirus status with high specificity and sensitivity in both the original and validation cohorts. In a later analysis, HLA-associated TCR beta chains showed more clonal expansion and lower generation probabilities than non-associated chains that were equally common. Sequencing depth was assumed to be roughly uniform across donors in the presence/absence analyses, though that assumption may not hold. It was suggested by the authors that the approach could potentially be generalized to other disease states and immunological phenotypes. A later genetic analysis associated a missense DCLRE1C variant with V-gene and J-gene trimming of TCR beta chains, and an independent cohort replicated the association. According to a later analysis, most CMV-associated TCR beta chains appeared to be HLA-restricted, and the HLA associations seemed to be driven largely by CMV exposure. According to a later genetic analysis, donors in an Asian-associated ancestry cluster had fewer N-insertions in productive TCRs than the approximately 700-donor mean. A further reported finding was that TCR beta sequences accurately predicted the HLA-A and HLA-B alleles for most subjects in the first cohort. In vitro tests confirmed that three of the cytomegalovirus-associated TCR beta chains recognize cytomegalovirus antigens.

The cohort was made up of about 670 healthy bone marrow donors. All cohort members were sampled while nominally healthy, although unrecorded immune exposures were likely present. The donor tested CMV seropositive and was one of the 289 seropositive cohort members. A peripheral blood sample was provided by each donor, and peripheral blood mononuclear cells were used for TCR beta sequencing. The Qiagen DNeasy Blood Extraction Kit was used to extract genomic DNA from the blood cell samples. Ends trimmed: V by 8 bases, J by 5 bases; bases unmatched to a gene: 5. Its CDR3 holds 13 amino acids, cysteine through phenylalanine. Left in the record is the CDR3 DNA by itself, 39 bases read in frame from the first base. CDR1 and CDR2, per the germline V gene (reference sequence), are LNHDA and SQIVND. The receptor library was made with the immunoSEQ multiplex PCR assay. For the multiplex PCR, a mixture combining 60 forward primers for TCR Vbeta segments and 13 reverse primers for TCR Jbeta segments was used. Amplification of the CDR3 region of rearranged TCR beta genes was performed with a multiplex PCR assay on genomic DNA. The amplified TCR beta libraries were sequenced on the Illumina HiSeq System as 87-base-pair reads. For the original study's pipeline: A later analysis counted 65 million to 90 million unique TCR beta chains across the 650 to 700 repertoires, and around 12 million of these chains were shared by at least two donors. Raw reads were error-corrected and collapsed into unique sequences with a nearest-neighbor algorithm that merged closely related sequences to remove PCR and sequencing errors. CDR3 sequences were aligned to IMGT reference sequences to assign V, D and J gene segments. For a sequence to be retained, a match of at least six nucleotides was required to both a V gene segment and a J gene segment. A rearrangement was called productive if the CDR3 had no stop codons and remained in frame with V and J, and every other rearrangement was called non-productive. CDR3 was defined by IMGT convention, running from the second conserved V-encoded cysteine to the conserved J-encoded phenylalanine. Sequences without an unambiguous match to a single V gene segment were excluded from the earlier analysis of 450 to 650 of the donors. In an earlier analysis of 500 to 750 of the donors, V segments were called functional above 56.7% productive rearrangements and were called segregating when the between-donor standard deviation exceeded 5%. A statistical classification framework was built for diagnosing cytomegalovirus status from the catalog of TCR beta chain sequences. In a later analysis, V and J genes were assigned by comparing TCR nucleotide sequences against IMGT/GENE-DB human TR gene sequences. Using the TCRdist pipeline, a later analysis assigned CDR3 sequences along with most-parsimonious VDJ recombination scenarios. A later analysis defined each TCR beta chain by its CDR3 amino acid sequence plus V-gene family, and excluded reads lacking a unique V-gene family. To address suspected cross-contamination and a sequencing artifact, a later analysis removed a few hundred highly shared, low-generation-probability nucleotide sequences. A later analysis calculated a clonal expansion index for each public chain from normalized within-repertoire ranks of inferred template counts. Generation probabilities in a later analysis came from a VDJ recombination model fitted to out-of-frame rearrangements, and those results were checked against IGoR. In a later analysis, TCR-TCR, TCR-HLA and TCR-CMV co-occurrence was scored with hypergeometric tests, and a repertoire-size bias correction was applied to TCR pairs. To estimate false discovery rates, a later analysis permuted the HLA or CMV assignments 20 times. In a later analysis, co-occurring TCRs were grouped with DBSCAN, and TCRdist sequence similarity was added when clustering was performed within HLA-allele-positive subsets. Co-occurrence clustering excluded repertoires with fewer than 30,000 or more than 120,000 public chains, plus five with anomalous nucleotide sharing. Not all clones reach the TCRdb copy of this immuneACCESS table, which keeps in-frame sequences only. Checked studies attribute under half of the gap to unresolved V genes and leave the rest unexplained. D and trimming come from the DNA, and the V and J calls and clone size come from that table. The sample table contains under 200,000 clones; only one count was recorded for 82% of them. The ten largest clones take up 8.5% of the sample.

The V and J genes are TRBV19 and TRBJ2-2; TRBD1 matches 7 bases in the middle. Sequenced sample: PBMCs. The clonotype was recovered from a male donor in good health and CMV-seropositive. The DNA sequence is as follows: TGTGCCAGTCTGGGACAGCGAACCGGGGAGCTGTTTTTT. The resulting protein is CASLGQRTGELFF.